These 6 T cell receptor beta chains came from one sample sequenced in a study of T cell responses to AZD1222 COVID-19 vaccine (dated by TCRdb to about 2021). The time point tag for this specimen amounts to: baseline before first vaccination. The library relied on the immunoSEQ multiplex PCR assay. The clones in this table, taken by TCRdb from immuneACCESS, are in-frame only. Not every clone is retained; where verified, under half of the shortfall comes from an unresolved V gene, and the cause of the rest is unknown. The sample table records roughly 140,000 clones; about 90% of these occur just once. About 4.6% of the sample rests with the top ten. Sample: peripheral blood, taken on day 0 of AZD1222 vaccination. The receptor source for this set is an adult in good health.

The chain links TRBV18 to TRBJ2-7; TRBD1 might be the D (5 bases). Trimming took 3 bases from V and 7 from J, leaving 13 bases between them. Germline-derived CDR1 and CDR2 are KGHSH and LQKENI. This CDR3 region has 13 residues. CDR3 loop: CASSPLQAAEQYF. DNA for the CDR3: TGTGCCAGCTCACCGCTACAGGCGGCGGAGCAGTACTTC.

CDR3 coding DNA: TGTGCCAGCGCAGAAGGGAATTCACCCCTCCACTTT. Encoded protein: CASAEGNSPLHF. The J gene is TRBJ1-6, the V gene TRBV27; no clear D gene. V lost 8 bases and J 7 bases, leaving 9 bases between the germline ends. In germline, CDR1 is MNHEY, CDR2 SMNVEV (reference sequence). CDR3 length: 12 residues.

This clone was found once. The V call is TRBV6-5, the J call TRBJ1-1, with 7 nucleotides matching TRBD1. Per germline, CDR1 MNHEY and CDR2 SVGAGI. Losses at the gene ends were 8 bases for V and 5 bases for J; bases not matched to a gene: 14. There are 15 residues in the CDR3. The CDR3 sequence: CASLEGGRIGTEAFF. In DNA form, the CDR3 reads TGTGCCAGCTTGGAAGGGGGCAGGATCGGGACTGAAGCTTTCTTT.

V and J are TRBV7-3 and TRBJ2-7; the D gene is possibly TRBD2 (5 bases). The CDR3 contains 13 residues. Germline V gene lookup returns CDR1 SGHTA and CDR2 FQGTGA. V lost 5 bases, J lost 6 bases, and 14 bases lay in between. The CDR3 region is CASSVVGGGEQYF. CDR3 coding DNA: TGTGCCAGCAGCGTCGTCGGAGGAGGCGAGCAGTACTTC.

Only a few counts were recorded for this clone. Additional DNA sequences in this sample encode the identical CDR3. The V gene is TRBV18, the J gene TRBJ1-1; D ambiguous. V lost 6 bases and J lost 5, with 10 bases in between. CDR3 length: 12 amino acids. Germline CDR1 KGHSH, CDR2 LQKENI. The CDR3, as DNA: TGTGCCAGCTCTCTTGACCGGACTGAAGCTTTCTTT. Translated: CASSLDRTEAFF.

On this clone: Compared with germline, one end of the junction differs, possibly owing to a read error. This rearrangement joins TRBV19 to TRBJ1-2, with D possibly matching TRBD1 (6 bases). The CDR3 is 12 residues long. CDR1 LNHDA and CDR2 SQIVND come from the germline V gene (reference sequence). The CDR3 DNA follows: TGTGCCAGTAGTTCTGAACCCCTCTGGGGGCCGTTC. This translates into CASSSEPLWGPF. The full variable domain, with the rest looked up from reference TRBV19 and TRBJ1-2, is DGGITQSPKYLFRKEGQNVTLSCEQNLNHDAMYWYRQDPGQGLRLIYYSQIVNDFQKGDIAEGYSVSREKKESFPLTVTSAQKNPTAFYLCASSSEPLWGPFGSGTRLTVV.